This TCR beta chain was obtained from a study of blood T cells in healthy people across ages. The CDR3 has 14 residues. The V end was cut by 2 bases, the J end by 5 bases, with 12 bases between. This clonotype has ten or more counts. What it binds is unknown. A sample-barcoded 5' primer and a J-beta primer mix were used in a second PCR of roughly 6 to 11 cycles. TCRdb analysed the 5' RACE reads with MiXCR anew, one entry per CDR3 protein. The sample consists of 1.5 million to 2 million distinct CDR3 sequences, about 28% of them appearing once. Notes on the study in general: Lack of knowledge of donor CMV status possibly confounded expanded clonotype changes.

Peripheral blood, about 9.3 milliliters per donor, was collected. Isolation recovered at least 6.5 million PBMCs from every sample. This clonotype originated in a woman aged 25 to 39 in good health. Input material: blood. The V and J genes are TRBV12-3 or TRBV12-4 and TRBJ1-1, with D possibly being TRBD1 (5 bases). The DNA for the CDR3 is TGTGCCAGCAGTTTACCAGGGTCGGGGACTGAAGCTTTCTTT. Protein sequence: CASSLPGSGTEAFF.